This TCR beta chain was retrieved from a study of blood T cells in healthy people across ages. Combining a sample-barcoded 5' primer with a J-beta primer mix, a second PCR ran for roughly 6 to 12 cycles. TCRdb fed the 5' RACE reads into MiXCR, producing one record per CDR3 protein. Counted here are roughly 1.9 million distinct CDR3 sequences, 30% to 40% occurring once; the ten biggest clones make up roughly 24%. Material for sequencing was blood. The origin of this receptor is a human donor in good health.

CDR3 amino acids: CASSQSTLEQYF. CDR3 nucleotides: TGTGCCAGCAGCCAGTCGACCCTCGAGCAGTACTTC. The V call is TRBV3-1, the J call TRBJ2-7; D gene ambiguous. Trimming cost V 3 bases and J 6 bases, with 9 bases left between them. This CDR3 spans 12 amino acids. The germline CDR1 and CDR2 sequences are LGHDT and YNNKEL (reference sequence).